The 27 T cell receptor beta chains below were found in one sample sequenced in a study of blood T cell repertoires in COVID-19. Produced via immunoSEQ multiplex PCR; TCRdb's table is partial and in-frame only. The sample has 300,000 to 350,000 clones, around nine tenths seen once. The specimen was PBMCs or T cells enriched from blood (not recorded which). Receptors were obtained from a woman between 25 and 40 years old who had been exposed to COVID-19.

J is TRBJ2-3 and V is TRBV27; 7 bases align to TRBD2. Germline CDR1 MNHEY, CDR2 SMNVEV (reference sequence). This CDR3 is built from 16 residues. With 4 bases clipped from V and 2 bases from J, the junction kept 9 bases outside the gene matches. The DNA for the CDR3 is TGTGCCAGCAGTTATTCGCCTAGCGGCTCCACAGATACGCAGTATTTT. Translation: CASSYSPSGSTDTQYF.

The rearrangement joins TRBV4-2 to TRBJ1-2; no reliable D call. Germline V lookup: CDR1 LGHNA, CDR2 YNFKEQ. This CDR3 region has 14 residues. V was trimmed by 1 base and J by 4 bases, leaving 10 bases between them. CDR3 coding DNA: TGTGCCAGCAGCCAAGGGGGAGAGATCTATGGCTACACCTTC. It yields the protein CASSQGGEIYGYTF.

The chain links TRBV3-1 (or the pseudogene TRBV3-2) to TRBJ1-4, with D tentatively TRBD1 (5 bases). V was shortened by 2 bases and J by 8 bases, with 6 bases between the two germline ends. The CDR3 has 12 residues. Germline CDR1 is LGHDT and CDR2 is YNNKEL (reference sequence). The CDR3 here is CASSQRGEKLFF. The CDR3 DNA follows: TGTGCCAGCAGCCAACGGGGGGAAAAACTGTTTTTT.

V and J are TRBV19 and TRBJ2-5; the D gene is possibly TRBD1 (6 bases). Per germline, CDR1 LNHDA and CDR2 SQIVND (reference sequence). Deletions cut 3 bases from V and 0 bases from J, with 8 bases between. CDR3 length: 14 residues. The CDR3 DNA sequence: TGTGCCAGTAGTATCAGGGGATACCAAGAGACCCAGTACTTC. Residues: CASSIRGYQETQYF.

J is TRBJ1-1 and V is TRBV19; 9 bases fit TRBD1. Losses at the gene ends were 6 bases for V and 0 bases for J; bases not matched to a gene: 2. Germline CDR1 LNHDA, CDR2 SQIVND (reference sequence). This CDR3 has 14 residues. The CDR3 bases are TGTGCCAGTAGGGGACAGGGATTGAACACTGAAGCTTTCTTT. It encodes CASRGQGLNTEAFF.

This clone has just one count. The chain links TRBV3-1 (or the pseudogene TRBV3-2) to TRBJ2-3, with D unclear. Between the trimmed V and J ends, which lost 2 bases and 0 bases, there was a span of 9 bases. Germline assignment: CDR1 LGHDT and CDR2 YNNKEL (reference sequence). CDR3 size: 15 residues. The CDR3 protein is CASSQMLESTDTQYF. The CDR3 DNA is TGTGCCAGCAGCCAAATGCTAGAGAGCACAGATACGCAGTATTTT.

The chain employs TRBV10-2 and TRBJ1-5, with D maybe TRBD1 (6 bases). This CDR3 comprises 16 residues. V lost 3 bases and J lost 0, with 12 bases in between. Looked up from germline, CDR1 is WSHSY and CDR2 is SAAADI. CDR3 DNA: TGCGCCAGCAGTGATCGGGGGGCTGATAGCAATCAGCCCCAGCATTTT. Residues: CASSDRGADSNQPQHF.

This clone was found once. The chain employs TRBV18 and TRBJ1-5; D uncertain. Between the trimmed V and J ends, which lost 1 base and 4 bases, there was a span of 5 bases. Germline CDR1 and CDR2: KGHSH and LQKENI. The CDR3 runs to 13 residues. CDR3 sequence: CASSPLSNQPQHF. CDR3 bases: TGTGCCAGCTCACCACTTTCGAATCAGCCCCAGCATTTT.

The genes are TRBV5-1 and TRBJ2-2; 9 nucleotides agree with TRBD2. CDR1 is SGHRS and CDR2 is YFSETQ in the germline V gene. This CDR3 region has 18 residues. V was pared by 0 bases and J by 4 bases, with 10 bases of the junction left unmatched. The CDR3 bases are TGCGCCAGCAGCTTGGTACCCGCGGGAGGGCCGGGCACCGGGGAGCTGTTTTTT. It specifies CASSLVPAGGPGTGELFF.

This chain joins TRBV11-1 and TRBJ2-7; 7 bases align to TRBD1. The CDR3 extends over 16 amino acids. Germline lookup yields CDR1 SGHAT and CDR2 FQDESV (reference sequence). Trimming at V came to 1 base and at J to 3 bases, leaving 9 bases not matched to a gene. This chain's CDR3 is CASSLGGQVSDYEQYF. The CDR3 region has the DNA TGTGCCAGCAGCTTAGGAGGACAGGTTTCGGACTACGAGCAGTACTTC. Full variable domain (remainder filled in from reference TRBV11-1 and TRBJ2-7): EAEVAQSPRYKITEKSQAVAFWCDPISGHATLYWYRQILGQGPELLVQFQDESVVDDSQLPKDRFSAERLKGVDSTLKIQPAELGDSAMYLCASSLGGQVSDYEQYFGPGTRLTVT.

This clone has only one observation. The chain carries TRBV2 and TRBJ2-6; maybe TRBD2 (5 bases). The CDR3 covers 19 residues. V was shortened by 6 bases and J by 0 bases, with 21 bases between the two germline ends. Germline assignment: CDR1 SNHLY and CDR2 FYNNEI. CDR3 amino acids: CASSWEGGLSPSGANVLTF. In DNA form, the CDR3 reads TGTGCCAGCAGCTGGGAAGGAGGTCTCAGCCCCTCTGGGGCCAACGTCCTGACTTTC.

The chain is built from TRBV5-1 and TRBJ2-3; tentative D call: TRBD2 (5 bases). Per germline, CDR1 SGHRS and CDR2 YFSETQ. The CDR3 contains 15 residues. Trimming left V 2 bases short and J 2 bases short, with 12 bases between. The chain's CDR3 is CASSFRAGNTDTQYF. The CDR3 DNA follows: TGCGCCAGCAGCTTCCGGGCGGGTAACACAGATACGCAGTATTTT.

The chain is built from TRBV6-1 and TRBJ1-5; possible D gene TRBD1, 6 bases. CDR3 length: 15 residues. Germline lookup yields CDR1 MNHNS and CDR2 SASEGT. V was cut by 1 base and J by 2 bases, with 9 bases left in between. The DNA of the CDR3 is TGTGCCAGCAGTGAAGAACCAGGGGGCAATCAGCCCCAGCATTTT. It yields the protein CASSEEPGGNQPQHF.

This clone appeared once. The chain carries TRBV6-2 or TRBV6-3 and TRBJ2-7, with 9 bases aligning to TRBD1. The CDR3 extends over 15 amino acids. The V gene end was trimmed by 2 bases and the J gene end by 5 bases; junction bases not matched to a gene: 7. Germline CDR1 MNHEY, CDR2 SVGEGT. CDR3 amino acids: CASSYETGGLDEQYF. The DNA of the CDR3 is TGTGCCAGCAGTTACGAAACAGGGGGCCTCGACGAGCAGTACTTC.

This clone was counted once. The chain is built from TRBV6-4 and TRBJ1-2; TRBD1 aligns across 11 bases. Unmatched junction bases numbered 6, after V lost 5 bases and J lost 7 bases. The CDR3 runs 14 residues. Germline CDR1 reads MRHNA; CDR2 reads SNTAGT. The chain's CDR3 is CASSPGQGVGGYTF. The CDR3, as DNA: TGTGCCAGCAGTCCGGGACAGGGGGTCGGTGGCTACACCTTC.

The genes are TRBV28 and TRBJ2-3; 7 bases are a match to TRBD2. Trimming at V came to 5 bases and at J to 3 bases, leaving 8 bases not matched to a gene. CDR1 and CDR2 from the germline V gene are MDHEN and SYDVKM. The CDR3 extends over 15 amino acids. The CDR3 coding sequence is TGTGCCAGCAGTAACGAGCGGGGTCCGACAGATACGCAGTATTTT. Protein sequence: CASSNERGPTDTQYF.

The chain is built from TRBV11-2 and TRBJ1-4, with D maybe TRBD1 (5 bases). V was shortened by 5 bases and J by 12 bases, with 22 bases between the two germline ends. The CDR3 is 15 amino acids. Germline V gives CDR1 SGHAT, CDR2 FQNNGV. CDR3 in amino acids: CASSLGGSSVAELFF. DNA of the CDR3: TGTGCCAGCAGCCTCGGGGGGAGCAGCGTCGCGGAACTGTTTTTT. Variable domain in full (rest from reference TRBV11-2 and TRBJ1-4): EAGVAQSPRYKIIEKRQSVAFWCNPISGHATLYWYQQILGQGPKLLIQFQNNGVVDDSQLPKDRFSAERLKGVDSTLKIQPAKLEDSAVYLCASSLGGSSVAELFFGSGTQLSVL.

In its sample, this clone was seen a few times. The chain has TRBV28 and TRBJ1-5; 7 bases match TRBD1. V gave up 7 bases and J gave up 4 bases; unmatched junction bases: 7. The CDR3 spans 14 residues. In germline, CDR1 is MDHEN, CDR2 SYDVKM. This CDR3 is CASTPDRANQPQHF. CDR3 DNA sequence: TGTGCCAGCACCCCCGACAGGGCTAATCAGCCCCAGCATTTT.

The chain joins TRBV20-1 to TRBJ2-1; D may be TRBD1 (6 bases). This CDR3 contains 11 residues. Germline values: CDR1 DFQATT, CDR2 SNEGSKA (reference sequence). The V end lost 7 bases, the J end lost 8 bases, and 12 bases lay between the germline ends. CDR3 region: CSGGRAHEQFF. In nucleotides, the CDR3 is TGCAGTGGGGGGCGAGCCCATGAGCAGTTCTTC.

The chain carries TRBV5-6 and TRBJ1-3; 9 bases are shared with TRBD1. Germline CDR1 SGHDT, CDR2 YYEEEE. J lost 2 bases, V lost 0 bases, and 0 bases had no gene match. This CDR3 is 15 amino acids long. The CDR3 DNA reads TGTGCCAGCAGCTTGGGGGACAGGGCTGGAAACACCATATATTTT. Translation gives CASSLGDRAGNTIYF.

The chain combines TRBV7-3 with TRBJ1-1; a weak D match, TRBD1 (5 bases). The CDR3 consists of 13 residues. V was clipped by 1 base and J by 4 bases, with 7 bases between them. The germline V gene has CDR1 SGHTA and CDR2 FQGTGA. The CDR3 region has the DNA TGTGCCAGCAGCTTAAACGGGGGCACTGAAGCTTTCTTT. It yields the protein CASSLNGGTEAFF.

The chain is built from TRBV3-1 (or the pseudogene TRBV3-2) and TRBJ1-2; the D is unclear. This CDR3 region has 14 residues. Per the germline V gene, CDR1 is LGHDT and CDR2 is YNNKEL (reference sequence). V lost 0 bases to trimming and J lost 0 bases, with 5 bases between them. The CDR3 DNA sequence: TGTGCCAGCAGCCAAGACAGGTCTAACTATGGCTACACCTTC. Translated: CASSQDRSNYGYTF.

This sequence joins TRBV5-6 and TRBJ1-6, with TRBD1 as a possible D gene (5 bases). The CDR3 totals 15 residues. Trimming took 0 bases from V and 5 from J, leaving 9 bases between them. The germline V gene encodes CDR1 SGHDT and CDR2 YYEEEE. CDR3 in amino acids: CASSLATVNNSPLHF. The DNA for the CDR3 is TGTGCCAGCAGCTTGGCGACAGTTAATAATTCACCCCTCCACTTT.

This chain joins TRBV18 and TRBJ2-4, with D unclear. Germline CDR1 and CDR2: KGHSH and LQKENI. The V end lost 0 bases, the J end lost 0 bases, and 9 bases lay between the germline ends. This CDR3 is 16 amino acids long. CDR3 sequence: CASSPPRLQAKNIQYF. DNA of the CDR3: TGTGCCAGCTCACCACCGCGACTTCAAGCCAAAAACATTCAGTACTTC.

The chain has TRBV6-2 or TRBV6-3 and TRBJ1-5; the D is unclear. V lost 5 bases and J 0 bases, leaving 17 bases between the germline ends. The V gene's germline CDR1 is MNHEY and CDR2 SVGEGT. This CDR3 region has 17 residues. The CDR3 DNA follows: TGTGCCAGCAGTCCCACCGGGCCGGGATATAGCAATCAGCCCCAGCATTTT. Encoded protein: CASSPTGPGYSNQPQHF.

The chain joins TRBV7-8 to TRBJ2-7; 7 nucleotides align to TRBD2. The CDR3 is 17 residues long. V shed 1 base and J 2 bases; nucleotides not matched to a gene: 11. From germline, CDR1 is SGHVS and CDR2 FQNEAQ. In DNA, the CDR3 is TGTGCCAGCAGCTTAGATCTTGGGGCGGGAGCTCCCTACGAGCAGTACTTC. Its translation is CASSLDLGAGAPYEQYF.

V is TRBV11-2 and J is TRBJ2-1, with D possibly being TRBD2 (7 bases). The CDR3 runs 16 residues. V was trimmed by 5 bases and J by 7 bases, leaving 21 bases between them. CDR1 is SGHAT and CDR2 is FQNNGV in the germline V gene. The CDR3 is CASSPRIAEGGNEQFF. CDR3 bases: TGTGCCAGCAGCCCCAGAATAGCGGAGGGGGGGAATGAGCAGTTCTTC.